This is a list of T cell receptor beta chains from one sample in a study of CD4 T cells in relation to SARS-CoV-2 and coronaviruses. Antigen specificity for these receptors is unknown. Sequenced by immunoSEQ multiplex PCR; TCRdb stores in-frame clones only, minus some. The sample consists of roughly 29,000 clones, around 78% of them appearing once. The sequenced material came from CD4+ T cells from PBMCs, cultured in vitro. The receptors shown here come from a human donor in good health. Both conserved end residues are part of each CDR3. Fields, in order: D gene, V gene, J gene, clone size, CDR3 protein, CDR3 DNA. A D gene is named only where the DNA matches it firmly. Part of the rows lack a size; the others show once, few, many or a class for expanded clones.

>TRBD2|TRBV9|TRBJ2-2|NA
CASSGTSGSWGGELFF
TGTGCCAGCAGCGGAACTAGCGGGAGTTGGGGCGGGGAGCTGTTTTTT
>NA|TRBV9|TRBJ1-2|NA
CASSVSSGGGLPGGYTF
TGTGCCAGCAGCGTTTCTAGCGGGGGGGGGCTCCCGGGTGGCTACACCTTC
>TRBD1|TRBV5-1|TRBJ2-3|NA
CASSLQGAEADTQYF
TGCGCCAGCAGCTTACAGGGGGCGGAGGCAGATACGCAGTATTTT
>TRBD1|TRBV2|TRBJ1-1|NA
CASSGDRLTEAFF
TGTGCCAGCAGTGGGGACAGGCTGACTGAAGCTTTCTTT
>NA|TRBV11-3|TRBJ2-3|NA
CASSLGGWEATDTQYF
TGTGCCAGCAGCTTAGGGGGATGGGAGGCGACAGATACGCAGTATTTT
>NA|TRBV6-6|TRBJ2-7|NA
CASSPSYEQYF
TGTGCCAGCAGTCCCTCCTACGAGCAGTACTTC
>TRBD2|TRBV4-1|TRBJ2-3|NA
CASSHLVAGVSADTQYF
TGCGCCAGCAGCCATTTAGTAGCGGGGGTCAGCGCAGATACGCAGTATTTT
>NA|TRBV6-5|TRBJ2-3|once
CASRRSLNTQYF
TGTGCCAGCAGGAGGAGTTTAAATACGCAGTATTTT
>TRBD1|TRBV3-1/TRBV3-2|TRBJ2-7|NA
CASSQGQGYDEQYF
TGTGCCAGCAGCCAAGGACAGGGGTATGACGAGCAGTACTTC
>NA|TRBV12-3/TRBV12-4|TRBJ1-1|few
CASIPRGDTEAFF
TGTGCCAGCATCCCAAGGGGAGACACTGAAGCTTTCTTT
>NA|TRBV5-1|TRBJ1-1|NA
CASSLHGGTEAFF
TGCGCCAGCAGCTTGCATGGGGGCACTGAAGCTTTCTTT
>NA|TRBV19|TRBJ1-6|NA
CASSPGHVNSPLHF
TGTGCCAGTAGCCCGGGACACGTTAATTCACCCCTCCACTTT
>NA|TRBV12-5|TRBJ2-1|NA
CASGLRGSYNEQFF
TGTGCTAGTGGTTTGAGGGGCTCCTACAATGAGCAGTTCTTC
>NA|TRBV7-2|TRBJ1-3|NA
CASSFPGTSASGNTIYF
TGTGCCAGCAGCTTTCCCGGGACATCAGCCTCTGGAAACACCATATATTTT
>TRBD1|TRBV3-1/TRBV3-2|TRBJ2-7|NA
CASSQEGQRAYEQYF
TGTGCCAGCAGCCAAGAGGGACAGCGTGCCTACGAGCAGTACTTC
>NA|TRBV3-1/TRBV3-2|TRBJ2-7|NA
CASSRMAGPVYEQYF
TGTGCCAGCAGCCGTATGGCAGGGCCGGTTTACGAGCAGTACTTC
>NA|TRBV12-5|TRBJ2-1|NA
CASGPPGALGGEQFF
TGTGCTAGTGGACCCCCCGGGGCCCTCGGGGGTGAGCAGTTCTTC
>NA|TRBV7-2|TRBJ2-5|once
CASSLSGQETQYF
TGTGCCAGCAGCTTATCCGGGCAGGAGACCCAGTACTTC
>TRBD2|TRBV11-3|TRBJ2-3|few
CASSLGVGGRGTDTQYF
TGTGCCAGCAGCTTAGGGGTTGGCGGGAGAGGTACAGATACGCAGTATTTT
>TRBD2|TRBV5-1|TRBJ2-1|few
CASSLLAGVWNEQFF
TGCGCCAGCAGCCTCCTAGCGGGAGTTTGGAATGAGCAGTTCTTC
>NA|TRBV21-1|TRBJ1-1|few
CASPQGTSVRSTEAFF
TGTGCCAGCCCTCAAGGGACATCCGTTAGGAGCACTGAAGCTTTCTTT
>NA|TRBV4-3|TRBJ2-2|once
CASSQRGGGMNTGELFF
TGCGCCAGCAGCCAGCGGGGAGGGGGAATGAACACCGGGGAGCTGTTTTTT
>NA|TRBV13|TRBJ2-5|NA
CASTEYPQETQYF
TGTGCCAGTACGGAATACCCACAAGAGACCCAGTACTTC
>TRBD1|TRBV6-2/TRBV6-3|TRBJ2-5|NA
CASSAPGTAPYQETQYF
TGTGCCAGCAGTGCCCCCGGGACAGCTCCGTACCAAGAGACCCAGTACTTC
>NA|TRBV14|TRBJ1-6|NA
CASSEAGSIYNSPLHF
TGTGCCAGCAGCGAAGCGGGGTCCATCTATAATTCACCCCTCCACTTT
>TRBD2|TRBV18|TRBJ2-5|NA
CASSPQGTKETQYF
TGTGCCAGCTCACCACAGGGGACTAAAGAGACCCAGTACTTC
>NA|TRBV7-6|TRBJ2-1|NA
CASSLPRAGNFNEQFF
TGTGCCAGCAGCTTACCCCGGGCGGGTAACTTCAATGAGCAGTTCTTC
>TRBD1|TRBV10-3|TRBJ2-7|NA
CAVRQGGPSSYEQYF
TGTGCCGTAAGACAGGGGGGCCCTTCGTCCTACGAGCAGTACTTC